These 32 T cell receptor beta chains were all obtained from the same sample, sequenced in a study of identical twins. TCRdb ran MiXCR on the 5' RACE reads and lists one entry per CDR3 protein. Here the sample spans 1,800,000 or so distinct CDR3 sequences, around 33% being singletons. The sequencing sample was made of cord blood. Receptor source: a newborn girl in good health.

This clonotype turned up a few times. The genes are TRBV20-1 and TRBJ1-2, with 12 bases matching TRBD1. There are 13 residues in the CDR3. From germline, CDR1 is DFQATT and CDR2 SNEGSKA (reference sequence). CDR3 protein: CTGQGAAADGYTF. The CDR3 DNA reads as TGCACGGGACAGGGGGCGGCAGCGGATGGCTACACCTTC.

This chain uses TRBV27 with TRBJ1-2, with TRBD1 matching over 8 bases. The trim removed 2 bases at V and 4 bases at J, leaving 6 bases unmatched. The CDR3 has 15 amino acids. Germline CDR1 is MNHEY and CDR2 is SMNVEV (reference sequence). The CDR3 loop reads CASSLRGTGVYGYTF. The CDR3 DNA is TGTGCCAGCAGTTTACGAGGGACAGGCGTCTATGGCTACACCTTC.

The rearrangement joins TRBV2 to TRBJ1-3, with D possibly TRBD1 on 6 matching bases. The CDR3 consists of 15 residues. The germline V gene has CDR1 SNHLY and CDR2 FYNNEI. V was shortened by 11 bases and J by 5 bases, with 22 bases between the two germline ends. The CDR3 nucleotides read TGTGCCCGAGAGGGGGGCGAGGCGTCAAGAAACACCATATATTTT. Encoded protein: CAREGGEASRNTIYF.

The chain couples TRBV6-6 to TRBJ2-3; 12 nucleotides line up with TRBD2. The CDR3 totals 17 residues. The germline V gene encodes CDR1 MNHNY and CDR2 SVGAGI (reference sequence). Trimming took 2 bases from V and 4 from J; bases not matched to a gene: 7. CDR3 amino acids: CASSYGLAGGPPDTQYF. CDR3 DNA: TGTGCCAGCAGTTACGGGCTAGCGGGGGGGCCCCCAGATACGCAGTATTTT.

This clonotype showed up just a few times. The V gene is TRBV20-1, the J gene TRBJ1-1; D is undetermined. CDR1 and CDR2 (germline): DFQATT, SNEGSKA (reference sequence). This CDR3 comprises 16 residues. V lost 2 bases and J 5 bases, leaving 21 bases between the germline ends. The chain's CDR3 is CSARKPMGWGRTEAFF. The DNA of the CDR3 is TGCAGTGCTAGAAAGCCCATGGGGTGGGGAAGAACTGAAGCTTTCTTT.

This clonotype was seen ten or more times. This chain joins TRBV12-3 or TRBV12-4 and TRBJ2-1; 7 bases line up with TRBD2. Trimming took 1 base from V and 6 from J; bases not matched to a gene: 3. The CDR3 covers 14 residues. The CDR3 here is CASSLGASGNEQFF. In nucleotides, the CDR3 is TGTGCCAGCAGTTTAGGGGCTAGCGGCAATGAGCAGTTCTTC.

This clonotype turned up a few times. The V call is TRBV28, the J call TRBJ2-1; 13 nucleotides agree with TRBD2. V lost 3 bases and J lost 4; bases outside the gene matches: 6. The CDR3 length is 17 residues. The V gene's germline CDR1 is MDHEN and CDR2 SYDVKM. In DNA form, the CDR3 reads TGTGCCAGCAGTTTGACTAGCGGGAGGTGGGGATACAATGAGCAGTTCTTC. It translates to CASSLTSGRWGYNEQFF. The full variable domain, in which reference TRBV28 and TRBJ2-1 provide the parts outside the CDR3, is DVKVTQSSRYLVKRTGEKVFLECVQDMDHENMFWYRQDPGLGLRLIYFSYDVKMKEKGDIPEGYSVSREKKERFSLILESASTNQTSMYLCASSLTSGRWGYNEQFFGPGTRLTVL.

The table lists this clonotype with many counts. The chain employs TRBV29-1 and TRBJ2-2; D uncertain. In germline, CDR1 is SQVTM, CDR2 ANQGSEA. The V and J ends lost 4 bases and 5 bases respectively, with 5 bases between them. The CDR3 loop spans 11 amino acids. CDR3 amino acids: CSVVGTGELFF. The CDR3 coding sequence is TGCAGCGTTGTCGGGACCGGGGAGCTGTTTTTT.

This clonotype has just a few counts. The rearrangement joins TRBV6-6 to TRBJ1-4; tentative D call: TRBD1 (5 bases). The CDR3 is made up of 15 amino acids. The V gene lost 2 bases and the J gene lost 8 bases, with 15 bases spanning the gap. The germline CDR1 and CDR2 sequences are MNHNY and SVGAGI (reference sequence). CDR3 region: CASSYGVREGEKLFF. The DNA of the CDR3 is TGTGCCAGCAGTTACGGAGTCAGGGAAGGAGAAAAACTGTTTTTT.

V and J are TRBV9 and TRBJ2-1; D might be TRBD2 (6 bases). Germline V CDR1 and CDR2: SGDLS, YYNGEE. V was trimmed by 3 bases and J by 6 bases, leaving 13 bases between them. The CDR3 runs 14 residues. As DNA, the CDR3 is TGTGCCAGCAGCGCACTGGGACTCTTCAATGAGCAGTTCTTC. Translating it yields CASSALGLFNEQFF.

Details on this clonotype: The junction shows a germline mismatch at one end, possibly a read error. The chain joins TRBV5-6 to TRBJ2-7, with TRBD2 matching 7 bases. Germline CDR1 is SGHDT and CDR2 is YYEEEE. The CDR3 contains 15 residues. The CDR3 bases are TGTGCCAGCAGCCCACCGGGACTACCGTACTACGAGCACTACTTC. It yields the protein CASSPPGLPYYEHYF.

This clonotype has a handful of counts. The chain has TRBV6-1 and TRBJ1-6, with 7 bases that match TRBD1. Germline V gene lookup returns CDR1 MNHNS and CDR2 SASEGT. This CDR3 region has 16 residues. Unmatched junction bases numbered 14, after V lost 8 bases and J lost 7 bases. The CDR3 DNA reads as TGTGCCAGCGGAACTTCGACAGGGAGTAGAAATTCACCCCTCCACTTT. This gives the protein CASGTSTGSRNSPLHF.

This chain connects TRBV12-3 or TRBV12-4 to TRBJ2-3; possible D gene TRBD2, 6 bases. Trimming removed 2 bases from V and 4 bases from J, with 13 bases in between. The CDR3 runs to 15 residues. The CDR3 coding sequence is TGTGCCAGCAGTTTACGACTAGGCAGGGCAGATACGCAGTATTTT. Its translation: CASSLRLGRADTQYF.

V is TRBV5-1 and J is TRBJ2-1; TRBD2 matches 8 bases. CDR1 is SGHRS and CDR2 is YFSETQ in the germline V gene. V lost 5 bases to trimming and J lost 3 bases; unmatched junction nucleotides: 7. The CDR3 contains 15 residues. CDR3 sequence reads: CASRLAGHFYNEQFF. CDR3 nucleotide sequence: TGCGCCAGCAGGTTAGCGGGGCATTTCTACAATGAGCAGTTCTTC.

The V call is TRBV3-1, the J call TRBJ1-1; no clear D. The V end lost 1 base, the J end lost 2 bases, and 11 bases lay between the germline ends. Per germline, CDR1 LGHDT and CDR2 YNNKEL (reference sequence). The CDR3 is 15 amino acids. The CDR3 nucleotides are TGTGCCAGCAGCCAAGCGGCAGCCCTAAACACTGAAGCTTTCTTT. Protein: CASSQAAALNTEAFF.

This clonotype was observed a single time. The V and J genes are TRBV29-1 and TRBJ1-2; D gene uncertain. Trimming left V 4 bases short and J 8 bases short, with 11 bases between. The CDR3 is 11 amino acids. Germline CDR1 is SQVTM and CDR2 is ANQGSEA. The CDR3 spells CSVARSEGYTF. The CDR3 DNA reads TGCAGCGTTGCACGGTCGGAGGGCTACACCTTC.

This rearrangement joins TRBV27 to TRBJ1-1, with TRBD1 matching over 9 bases. CDR1 is MNHEY and CDR2 is SMNVEV in the germline V gene (reference sequence). The V gene end was trimmed by 8 bases and the J gene end by 1 base; junction bases not matched to a gene: 11. The CDR3 contains 16 residues. In nucleotides, the CDR3 is TGTGCCAGCGCTAGGGACAGGGTAGTCGCGAACACTGAAGCTTTCTTT. It encodes CASARDRVVANTEAFF.

This clonotype occurred a few times. The chain has TRBV6-1 and TRBJ2-2; 7 positions agree with TRBD2. CDR3 size: 14 residues. Germline values: CDR1 MNHNS, CDR2 SASEGT. With V trimmed by 6 bases and J by 2 bases, 3 bases remained unmatched. The CDR3 nucleotides read TGTGCCAGCAGAGGGAGGGATAACACCGGGGAGCTGTTTTTT. It specifies CASRGRDNTGELFF.

This clonotype was seen a handful of times. V is TRBV6-2 or TRBV6-3 and J is TRBJ2-1; 7 bases fit TRBD2. The CDR3 totals 13 residues. CDR1 is MNHEY, CDR2 SVGEGT, per germline. The V gene end was trimmed by 2 bases and the J gene end by 8 bases; junction bases not matched to a gene: 3. In DNA, the CDR3 is TGTGCCAGCAGTTACCGACTAGCCGATGAGCAGTTCTTC. Protein sequence: CASSYRLADEQFF.

This clonotype was observed at least ten times. The chain is built from TRBV7-9 and TRBJ2-1; 10 bases are shared with TRBD2. Per germline, CDR1 SEHNR and CDR2 FQNEAQ (reference sequence). The trim removed 1 base at V and 6 bases at J, leaving 3 bases unmatched. The CDR3 consists of 15 residues. CDR3 in amino acids: CASSLELAGLNEQFF. The CDR3 region has the DNA TGTGCCAGCAGCTTAGAACTAGCGGGACTCAATGAGCAGTTCTTC.

The V gene is TRBV9, the J gene TRBJ2-1, with 10 bases aligning to TRBD2. The length of the CDR3 is 18 residues. With 2 bases clipped from V and 3 bases from J, the junction kept 11 bases outside the gene matches. Germline V gene lookup returns CDR1 SGDLS and CDR2 YYNGEE. CDR3 nucleotides: TGTGCCAGCAGCGTTTGGCTAGCGGGAGATCCCTACTACAATGAGCAGTTCTTC. This codes for CASSVWLAGDPYYNEQFF. Full variable domain (outside the CDR3, taken from reference TRBV9 and TRBJ2-1): DSGVTQTPKHLITATGQRVTLRCSPRSGDLSVYWYQQSLDQGLQFLIQYYNGEERAKGNILERFSAQQFPDLHSELNLSSLELGDSALYFCASSVWLAGDPYYNEQFFGPGTRLTVL.

This chain connects TRBV9 to TRBJ2-3; 10 bases are shared with TRBD2. With V trimmed by 0 bases and J by 5 bases, 9 bases remained unmatched. This CDR3 is 17 amino acids long. Germline V gives CDR1 SGDLS, CDR2 YYNGEE. The CDR3 DNA reads as TGTGCCAGCAGCGTAGGAAATAGCGGGAGGATGGAAGATACGCAGTATTTT. As protein: CASSVGNSGRMEDTQYF.

The V and J genes are TRBV20-1 and TRBJ2-3, with 8 nucleotides matching TRBD2. The CDR3 totals 13 residues. Germline V lookup: CDR1 DFQATT, CDR2 SNEGSKA (reference sequence). Trimming removed 6 bases from V and 6 bases from J; junction bases left unmatched: 8. This chain's CDR3 is CSAIGGARDTQYF. In DNA, the CDR3 is TGCAGTGCAATCGGGGGGGCGAGGGATACGCAGTATTTT.

This chain joins TRBV5-6 and TRBJ2-5; D might be TRBD1 (5 bases). The CDR3 totals 16 residues. CDR1 is SGHDT, CDR2 YYEEEE, per germline. Between the trimmed V and J ends, which lost 4 bases and 0 bases, there was a span of 16 bases. The CDR3 region is CASSPEILTDQETQYF. The CDR3 DNA reads as TGTGCCAGCAGCCCCGAAATCTTGACAGACCAAGAGACCCAGTACTTC.

This clonotype occurred many times. V is TRBV13 and J is TRBJ2-7; D unresolved. There are 15 residues in the CDR3. Per germline, CDR1 PRHDT and CDR2 FYEKMQ (reference sequence). V gave up 4 bases and J gave up 5 bases, with 18 bases separating them. The CDR3 here is CASSSWLTRFHEQYF. The CDR3 DNA sequence: TGTGCCAGCAGCTCTTGGCTGACAAGATTTCACGAGCAGTACTTC. Complete variable domain (other parts from reference TRBV13 and TRBJ2-7): AAGVIQSPRHLIKEKRETATLKCYPIPRHDTVYWYQQGPGQDPQFLISFYEKMQSDKGSIPDRFSAQQFSDYHSELNMSSLELGDSALYFCASSSWLTRFHEQYFGPGTRLTVT.

This clonotype was detected only a few times. The chain links TRBV20-1 to TRBJ2-1; 12 bases map to TRBD2. V shed 3 bases and J 6 bases; nucleotides not matched to a gene: 6. CDR1 and CDR2 (germline): DFQATT, SNEGSKA (reference sequence). This CDR3 has 15 amino acids. The CDR3, as DNA: TGCAGTGCTAGGGCTAGCGGGAGGGCCATCAATGAGCAGTTCTTC. Protein product: CSARASGRAINEQFF.

The V call is TRBV2, the J call TRBJ2-7, with a possible D match to TRBD1 (5 bases). The CDR3 runs to 14 residues. Trimming removed 4 bases at V and 0 bases at J, with 10 bases between. Germline V gene data show CDR1 as SNHLY and CDR2 as FYNNEI. The CDR3 loop is CASSGGILSYEQYF. CDR3 nucleotides: TGTGCCAGCAGTGGGGGCATCCTCTCCTACGAGCAGTACTTC.

J is TRBJ2-1 and V is TRBV18, with TRBD2 matching 12 bases. V lost 3 bases and J lost 2; bases outside the gene matches: 8. The germline gives CDR1 KGHSH, CDR2 LQKENI. The length of the CDR3 is 18 residues. CDR3 coding DNA: TGTGCCAGCTCACCGCGGACTAGCGGGAAGACGGCCTACAATGAGCAGTTCTTC. Translation gives CASSPRTSGKTAYNEQFF.

The chain has TRBV7-9 and TRBJ1-2; D may be TRBD1 (5 bases). The CDR3 has 14 residues. CDR1 and CDR2 (germline): SEHNR, FQNEAQ (reference sequence). The V end lost 0 bases, the J end lost 5 bases, and 10 bases lay between the germline ends. CDR3 in DNA: TGTGCCAGCAGCTTAGCTGGGACGGAGTATGGCTACACCTTC. The encoded protein is CASSLAGTEYGYTF.

This clonotype was seen a handful of times. The chain has TRBV3-1 and TRBJ1-1; D uncertain. V dropped 1 base and J dropped 1 base, with 10 bases sitting between them. From germline, CDR1 is LGHDT and CDR2 YNNKEL (reference sequence). The CDR3 sequence is 15 residues long. This chain's CDR3 is CASSQVRRTNTEAFF. The DNA of the CDR3 is TGTGCCAGCAGCCAAGTTAGACGGACGAACACTGAAGCTTTCTTT.

Notes on this clonotype: Because the CDR3 is missing its conserved closing phenylalanine or tryptophan, this is likely a read error. This chain connects TRBV4-1 to TRBJ2-1; 15 bases fit TRBD2. V shed 5 bases and J 9 bases; nucleotides not matched to a gene: 8. Germline-derived CDR1 and CDR2 are MGHRA and YSYEKL. This CDR3 spans 16 amino acids. The chain's CDR3 is CASSMPGLAGGVEQFL. CDR3 DNA: TGCGCCAGCAGCATGCCGGGACTAGCGGGAGGAGTTGAGCAGTTCCTC.

The rearrangement uses TRBV20-1 and TRBJ1-2, with D possibly being TRBD1 (5 bases). Trimming stripped 1 base from V and 4 bases from J, with 22 bases between. CDR3 length: 17 residues. The germline V gene has CDR1 DFQATT and CDR2 SNEGSKA (reference sequence). This chain's CDR3 is CSARALSRASSPYGYTF. The CDR3 DNA reads as TGCAGTGCTAGAGCTCTTAGCAGGGCGTCTTCTCCCTATGGCTACACCTTC.